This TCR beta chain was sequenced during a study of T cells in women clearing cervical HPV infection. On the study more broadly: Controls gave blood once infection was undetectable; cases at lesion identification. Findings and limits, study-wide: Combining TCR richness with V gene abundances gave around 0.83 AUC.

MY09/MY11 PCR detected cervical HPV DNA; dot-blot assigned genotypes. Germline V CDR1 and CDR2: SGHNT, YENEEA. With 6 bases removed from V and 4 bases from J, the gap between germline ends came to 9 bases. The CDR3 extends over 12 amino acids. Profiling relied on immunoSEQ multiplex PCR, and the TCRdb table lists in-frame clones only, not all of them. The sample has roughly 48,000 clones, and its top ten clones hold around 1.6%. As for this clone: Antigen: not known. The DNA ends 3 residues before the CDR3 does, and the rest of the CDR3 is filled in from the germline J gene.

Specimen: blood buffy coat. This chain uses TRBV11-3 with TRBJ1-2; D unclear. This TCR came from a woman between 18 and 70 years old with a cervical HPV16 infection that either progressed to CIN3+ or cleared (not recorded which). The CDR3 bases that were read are TGTGCCAGCAGGAGCGAGATCTATGGC. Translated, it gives CASRSEIYG. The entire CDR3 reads CASRSEIYGYTF.